This T cell receptor (beta chain) was identified in a study of T cells in Graves' hyperthyroidism and ophthalmopathy. Study-wide results and limits: Appearing also in blood were most of the thyroid clonotypes expanded above 0.001.

Germline V gene data show CDR1 as SQVTM and CDR2 as ANQGSEA. There are 16 residues in the CDR3. V was pared by 2 bases and J by 5 bases, with 11 bases of the junction left unmatched. Authors of the study amplified TCR beta CDR3 regions from RNA transcripts. First-round RT-PCR of the TCR CDR3 relied on the HTBI primer set. One entry per CDR3 protein, called by TCRdb with MiXCR from the multiplex PCR reads. Here the sample spans about 640,000 distinct CDR3 sequences, less than 25% being singletons. With respect to this clonotype: The antigen is undetermined.

Active moderate-to-severe ophthalmopathy, Clinical Activity Score at least 3, NOSPECS at least 4, under 3 months' duration. PBMCs were derived from roughly 10 ml fresh peripheral blood. The chain links TRBV29-1 to TRBJ1-4, with 7 bases aligning to TRBD1. The receptor was derived from a man aged 30-40 years with Graves' ophthalmopathy. The specimen sequenced was blood. The chain's CDR3 is CSVEWVGQRRNEKLFF. CDR3 bases: TGCAGCGTTGAATGGGTGGGACAGCGACGAAATGAAAAACTGTTTTTT.